The 22 T cell receptor beta chains below come from one sample, sequenced in a study of Ad26.COV2.S vaccination and SARS-CoV-2 variants. Profiling relied on immunoSEQ multiplex PCR, and the TCRdb table lists in-frame clones only, not all of them. The sample consists of about 320,000 clones, just over 85% of them appearing once. The treatment was: approximately 18 received Ad26.COV2.S at low or high dose, single or two shots; about 5 received placebo; per-sample allocation not given. Sampling happened 63 days after the first vaccine or placebo injection. Sequencing used peripheral blood, obtained in a trial of Ad26.COV2.S vaccine versus placebo. The receptors stem from a person between 18 and 65 years old who received the Ad26.COV2.S COVID-19 vaccine or a placebo.

This sequence joins TRBV6-5 and TRBJ1-1; the D is unclear. V was cut by 0 bases and J by 4 bases, with 12 bases left in between. CDR1 is MNHEY and CDR2 is SVGAGI in the germline V gene. This CDR3 contains 15 residues. CDR3 in amino acids: CASSYSRRVGTEAFF. The DNA for the CDR3 is TGTGCCAGCAGTTACTCGAGGAGGGTGGGCACTGAAGCTTTCTTT.

In the case of this clone: Distinct nucleotide sequences in the sample also encode this CDR3. The chain uses TRBV30 and TRBJ2-3, with 7 nucleotides matching TRBD2. V lost 3 bases, J lost 2 bases, and 2 bases stayed unmatched. The CDR3 is 13 amino acids. Germline CDR1 is GTSNPN and CDR2 is SVGIG (reference sequence). This chain's CDR3 is CAWSGGFTDTQYF. CDR3 bases: TGTGCCTGGAGCGGGGGGTTCACAGATACGCAGTATTTT.

This chain joins TRBV19 and TRBJ2-7; 7 bases fit TRBD2. Germline CDR1 and CDR2: LNHDA and SQIVND (reference sequence). With V trimmed by 10 bases and J by 2 bases, 8 bases remained unmatched. The CDR3 runs 13 residues. The CDR3 region has the DNA TGTGCCACCGTAGCGGGTCCACCCTACGAGCAGTACTTC. Encoded protein: CATVAGPPYEQYF.

The gene calls are TRBV12-3 or TRBV12-4 and TRBJ2-4, with 9 bases that match TRBD1. Trimming at V came to 5 bases and at J to 8 bases, leaving 4 bases not matched to a gene. This CDR3 has 13 amino acids. CDR3 residues: CASSHWDRDIQYF. The DNA for the CDR3 is TGTGCCAGCAGTCACTGGGACAGGGACATTCAGTACTTC.

This chain connects TRBV6-1 to TRBJ1-1; tentatively, D is TRBD1 (5 bases). Trimming removed 0 bases from V and 1 base from J, with 9 bases in between. The germline gives CDR1 MNHNS, CDR2 SASEGT. The CDR3 consists of 15 residues. CDR3 DNA: TGTGCCAGCAGTGAAGCCAGGGCCACGAACACTGAAGCTTTCTTT. This codes for CASSEARATNTEAFF.

The genes are TRBV7-8 and TRBJ2-7, with 12 bases lining up with TRBD2. Per germline, CDR1 SGHVS and CDR2 FQNEAQ. Germline trimming cut 4 bases from V and 6 bases from J; bases unmatched to any gene: 7. CDR3 size: 15 residues. The CDR3 spells CASSSRTSGVSEQYF. In DNA form, the CDR3 reads TGTGCCAGCAGCTCTAGGACTAGCGGGGTTAGCGAGCAGTACTTC.

This chain connects TRBV3-1 (or the pseudogene TRBV3-2) to TRBJ1-1; D is perhaps TRBD1 (5 bases). CDR1 is LGHDT, CDR2 YNNKEL, per germline (reference sequence). The CDR3 has 14 amino acids. Deletions cut 3 bases from V and 4 bases from J, with 12 bases between. The CDR3 spells CASSQYAGSTEAFF. CDR3 coding DNA: TGTGCCAGCAGCCAGTATGCAGGGAGCACTGAAGCTTTCTTT.

This clone was counted once. The chain uses TRBV11-1 and TRBJ2-5; D is ambiguous. The germline V gene encodes CDR1 SGHAT and CDR2 FQDESV (reference sequence). The germline V and J ends were trimmed by 1 base and 2 bases, with 8 bases remaining between them. CDR3 length: 14 amino acids. The CDR3 DNA reads TGTGCCAGCAGCTTAGGGCGGTTTCAAGAGACCCAGTACTTC. This translates into CASSLGRFQETQYF.

The rearrangement joins TRBV30 to TRBJ2-3, with TRBD1 identical over 9 bases. Germline V gene data show CDR1 as GTSNPN and CDR2 as SVGIG (reference sequence). The CDR3 is made up of 19 amino acids. Unmatched junction bases numbered 20, after V lost 1 base and J lost 6 bases. This CDR3 reads CAWSAARSWTGAPGDTQYF. The CDR3 bases are TGTGCCTGGAGTGCGGCGCGGTCCTGGACAGGGGCCCCGGGGGATACGCAGTATTTT. The complete variable domain, with remaining parts taken from reference TRBV30 and TRBJ2-3, reads SQTIHQWPATLVQPVGSPLSLECTVEGTSNPNLYWYRQAAGRGLQLLFYSVGIGQISSEVPQNLSASRPQDRQFILSSKKLLLSDSGFYLCAWSAARSWTGAPGDTQYFGPGTRLTVL.

This clone came up once. The gene calls are TRBV9 and TRBJ1-1; 8 bases are shared with TRBD1. Germline-derived CDR1 and CDR2 are SGDLS and YYNGEE. V was pared by 0 bases and J by 7 bases, with 2 bases of the junction left unmatched. The length of the CDR3 is 13 residues. CDR3 sequence: CASSVAGGGEAFF. The CDR3 nucleotides read TGTGCCAGCAGCGTAGCAGGGGGCGGTGAAGCTTTCTTT. Supplemented by reference TRBV9 and TRBJ1-1, the full variable domain reads DSGVTQTPKHLITATGQRVTLRCSPRSGDLSVYWYQQSLDQGLQFLIQYYNGEERAKGNILERFSAQQFPDLHSELNLSSLELGDSALYFCASSVAGGGEAFFGQGTRLTVV.

This clone was picked up one time. The chain carries TRBV7-5 and TRBJ1-2; the DNA was not used to check the table's D call, TRBD1. TRBV7-5 has pseudogene status. This CDR3 region has 17 residues. CDR3 region: CVRSCTNGQGAGYGYTF. Here the CDR3 DNA reads TGTGTCAGAAGCTGCACCAACGGACAGGGGGCTGGCTATGGCTACACCTTC.

The rearrangement joins TRBV18 to TRBJ2-2, with 8 bases identical to TRBD1. Germline CDR1 is KGHSH and CDR2 is LQKENI. V trimming: 5 bases; J trimming: 7 bases; junction bases outside the gene matches: 12. CDR3 length: 16 amino acids. The CDR3 sequence: CASSTDRTGWNGELFF. The CDR3 region has the DNA TGTGCCAGCTCAACTGACCGGACAGGGTGGAACGGGGAGCTGTTTTTT.

This rearrangement joins TRBV29-1 to TRBJ2-3; D is possibly TRBD2 (5 bases). This CDR3 spans 14 amino acids. V lost 5 bases and J lost 0, with 12 bases in between. CDR1 is SQVTM, CDR2 ANQGSEA, per germline. This chain's CDR3 is CSVIRERSTDTQYF. DNA of the CDR3: TGCAGCGTTATAAGGGAGCGAAGCACAGATACGCAGTATTTT.

This clone was observed a handful of times. A read error may produce the germline difference seen at one junction end. The chain combines TRBV9 with TRBJ1-2; 7 nucleotides match TRBD1. The germline V gene has CDR1 SGDLS and CDR2 YYNGEE. The CDR3 contains 13 residues. CDR3 DNA sequence: TGTGCCAGCTCCCGGACGGGACAGAGTGAGGCCGTATTC. Translation gives CASSRTGQSEAVF.

A word on this clone: This sample also contains other DNA sequences that code for the same CDR3. The chain uses TRBV5-6 and TRBJ2-5; weak D call: TRBD2 (6 bases). This CDR3 spans 13 amino acids. Deletions cut 0 bases from V and 5 bases from J, with 8 bases between. Germline CDR1 and CDR2: SGHDT and YYEEEE. The DNA for the CDR3 is TGTGCCAGCAGCTTGGAGGGACTTGAGACCCAGTACTTC. It specifies CASSLEGLETQYF.

This sequence joins TRBV4-1 and TRBJ2-7, with D perhaps matching TRBD2 (5 bases). This CDR3 has 16 residues. Germline-derived CDR1 and CDR2 are MGHRA and YSYEKL. V was pared by 3 bases and J by 2 bases, with 17 bases between. The CDR3 DNA is TGCGCCAGCAGCCAGGAAGCCCCTGGGAGAACCTACGAGCAGTACTTC. Protein: CASSQEAPGRTYEQYF.

The rearrangement uses TRBV5-5 and TRBJ1-5; 8 bases match TRBD1. The CDR3 length is 15 residues. Trimming cost V 4 bases and J 3 bases; bases outside gene matches: 6. Germline CDR1 reads SGHKS; CDR2 reads YYEKEE (reference sequence). The CDR3 region has the DNA TGTGCCAGCAGCCACGGACAGGGCATCAATCAGCCCCAGCATTTT. Residues: CASSHGQGINQPQHF.

The chain has TRBV4-3 and TRBJ2-5, with D possibly matching TRBD1 (6 bases). Trimming cost V 2 bases and J 1 base, with 14 bases left between them. This CDR3 comprises 16 residues. The germline V gene encodes CDR1 LGHNA and CDR2 YSLEER. Here the CDR3 DNA reads TGCGCCAGCAGCCAACAGGGGTCCGCCACCCAAGAGACCCAGTACTTC. It is translated as CASSQQGSATQETQYF.

The chain combines TRBV27 with TRBJ2-1; D is perhaps TRBD1 or TRBD2 (5 bases each). V was pared by 6 bases and J by 5 bases, with 11 bases between. Germline lookup yields CDR1 MNHEY and CDR2 SMNVEV (reference sequence). This CDR3 has 13 residues. The CDR3 DNA is TGTGCCAGCAGGTGGGGGTGGGACAATGAGCAGTTCTTC. Encoded protein: CASRWGWDNEQFF.

The V call is TRBV18, the J call TRBJ1-1; D is uncertain. The V end was cut by 0 bases, the J end by 4 bases, with 9 bases between. The CDR3 is made up of 14 amino acids. Per germline, CDR1 KGHSH and CDR2 LQKENI. This chain's CDR3 is CASSPPSVGTEAFF. The CDR3 nucleotides are TGTGCCAGCTCACCACCGTCTGTAGGCACTGAAGCTTTCTTT.

J is TRBJ2-3 and V is TRBV7-9; TRBD2 might be the D (6 bases). Germline CDR1 reads SEHNR; CDR2 reads FQNEAQ (reference sequence). Trimming took 4 bases from V and 4 from J, leaving 15 bases between them. The CDR3 spans 15 residues. The CDR3 DNA reads TGTGCCAGCAGCTCGAGACGGGGGAGCCCAGATACGCAGTATTTT. It is translated as CASSSRRGSPDTQYF.

CDR3 region: CAWSVWGAGNTIYF. The CDR3 bases are TGTGCCTGGAGTGTATGGGGGGCTGGAAACACCATATATTTT. V is TRBV30 and J is TRBJ1-3, with D perhaps matching TRBD1 (5 bases). The CDR3 is made up of 14 amino acids. Germline values: CDR1 GTSNPN, CDR2 SVGIG (reference sequence). Trimming cost V 0 bases and J 2 bases, with 8 bases left between them.